A selection of T cell receptor beta chains follows, all from one sample in a study of T cells after yellow fever vaccination. TCRdb independently ran MiXCR on the 5' RACE reads; one entry per CDR3 protein. The sample yields roughly 300,000 distinct CDR3 sequences, approximately 8% seen once. Sample: PBMCs, taken about 49 days after the first yellow fever vaccination. The receptors were gathered from a man aged 18-30 years who received the YFV17D yellow fever vaccine. CDR3s include the opening cysteine and the closing phenylalanine or tryptophan. A D gene is named only where the DNA matches it firmly. The size field is filled for only some rows; it gives once, few, many or a size class.

d_call | j_call | clone_size | v_call | cdr3_aa | cdr3_nt
TRBD1 | TRBJ1-2 | . | TRBV5-1 | CASSFVGGAGGIQGYTF | TGCGCCAGCAGCTTCGTAGGTGGGGCAGGGGGCATCCAAGGCTACACCTTC
TRBD2 | TRBJ2-1 | few | TRBV12-3/TRBV12-4 | CASSSGGTWNEQFF | TGTGCCAGCAGTTCGGGGGGGACCTGGAATGAGCAGTTCTTC
. | TRBJ2-5 | many | TRBV7-9 | CASSLVGPQETQYF | TGTGCCAGCAGCTTAGTAGGGCCTCAAGAGACCCAGTACTTC
. | TRBJ1-1 | many | TRBV4-1 | CASSQPTGGTEAFF | TGCGCCAGCAGCCAACCGACGGGGGGCACTGAAGCTTTCTTT
TRBD1 | TRBJ1-5 | few | TRBV5-1 | CASSPGGDRGPQPQHF | TGCGCCAGCAGCCCCGGGGGGGACAGGGGGCCTCAGCCCCAGCATTTT
. | TRBJ2-1 | . | TRBV6-1 | CASTPRQDYNEQFF | TGTGCCAGCACCCCTAGACAGGACTACAATGAGCAGTTCTTC
. | TRBJ1-5 | many | TRBV5-1 | CASSFSGADQPQHF | TGCGCCAGCAGCTTCAGTGGGGCAGATCAGCCCCAGCATTTT
TRBD2 | TRBJ2-3 | . | TRBV10-2 | CASSESALAVDTQYF | TGCGCCAGCAGTGAGTCCGCTCTAGCGGTGGATACGCAGTATTTT
TRBD2 | TRBJ2-5 | few | TRBV5-1 | CASSLGTAGEETQYF | TGCGCCAGCAGCTTGGGGACAGCGGGGGAAGAGACCCAGTACTTC
TRBD1 | TRBJ1-1 | many | TRBV5-4 | CASRTGNTEAFF | TGTGCCAGCCGGACAGGCAACACTGAAGCTTTCTTT